The rows below give T cell receptor beta chains drawn from one sample of a study of T cells in Graves' hyperthyroidism and ophthalmopathy. MiXCR was run by TCRdb on the multiplex PCR reads, yielding one entry per CDR3 protein. The sample carries hundreds of thousands of distinct CDR3 sequences, 22% recorded once. Input material: blood. The receptors originated from a woman between 65 and 79 years old with Graves' ophthalmopathy. Each CDR3 is given with its conserved first and last residue. The D gene is left open where the match is weak. Clone size is shown for a subset of rows, as once, few, many or a class of expanded clone.

DNA: TGTGCCAGCAGCTCGCCGACTAGCAGTAGCACAGATACGCAGTATTTT
CDR3: CASSSPTSSSTDTQYF
J: TRBJ2-3
V: TRBV7-3
size: few
D: TRBD2

DNA: TGTGCCAGCAGTTCCAGGGTCGCCTACAATGAGCAGTTCTTC
CDR3: CASSSRVAYNEQFF
J: TRBJ2-1
V: TRBV27
size: many
D: .

DNA: TGTGCCAGCTCACCGGAGACGCACTATGGCTACACCTTC
CDR3: CASSPETHYGYTF
J: TRBJ1-2
V: TRBV18
size: .
D: .

DNA: TGTGCCAGCAGCTCACCGGGAGCCCAAGAGACCCAGTACTTC
CDR3: CASSSPGAQETQYF
J: TRBJ2-5
V: TRBV7-2
size: few
D: .

DNA: TGTGCCAGCAGTTATGGCGGGGGCGCCGGGAACACTGAAGCTTTCTTT
CDR3: CASSYGGGAGNTEAFF
J: TRBJ1-1
V: TRBV6-5
size: .
D: .

DNA: TGTGCCAGCAGGCCCCAGGGAACGGGGACTGAAGCTTTCTTT
CDR3: CASRPQGTGTEAFF
J: TRBJ1-1
V: TRBV12-3/TRBV12-4
size: .
D: .

DNA: TGTGCCAGCAGCTCTTGGACAGGGGTGGACACCGGGGAGCTGTTTTTT
CDR3: CASSSWTGVDTGELFF
J: TRBJ2-2
V: TRBV7-3
size: .
D: TRBD1

DNA: TGTGCCACCAGCAGAGATCAATTTAGCAATCAGCCCCAGCATTTT
CDR3: CATSRDQFSNQPQHF
J: TRBJ1-5
V: TRBV15
size: .
D: .

DNA: TGTGCCAGCAGCTTAGCGTGGGCGTACGAGCAGTACTTC
CDR3: CASSLAWAYEQYF
J: TRBJ2-7
V: TRBV7-2
size: .
D: .

DNA: TGTGCCAGTAGTAATCAGGTTCGGGGCAATCAGCCCCAGCATTTT
CDR3: CASSNQVRGNQPQHF
J: TRBJ1-5
V: TRBV19
size: .
D: .

DNA: TGTGCCAGCAGAGAGGGCAGCTCCTACGAGCAGTACTTC
CDR3: CASREGSSYEQYF
J: TRBJ2-7
V: TRBV28
size: few
D: .

DNA: TGTGCCAGCAGTCTCACCGGAATCTATAATTCACCCCTCCACTTT
CDR3: CASSLTGIYNSPLHF
J: TRBJ1-6
V: TRBV7-2
size: .
D: .

DNA: TGTGCCAGCAGCCCTCAGTCCCAGGGCAGCCTCTACAATGAGCAGTTCTTC
CDR3: CASSPQSQGSLYNEQFF
J: TRBJ2-1
V: TRBV4-2
size: once
D: .

DNA: TGTGCCAGCAGTTTAGGGTTCGGGGGAGGGCCGGGAGATACGCAGTATTTT
CDR3: CASSLGFGGGPGDTQYF
J: TRBJ2-3
V: TRBV12-3/TRBV12-4
size: many
D: TRBD2

DNA: TGTGCCAGCAGCCCAAGCAGCGGGGCTTTCTTT
CDR3: CASSPSSGAFF
J: TRBJ1-1
V: TRBV2
size: many
D: .

DNA: TGTGCCAGCCCGCAGGGGAGGGGAGACTTCTACAATGAGCAGTTCTTC
CDR3: CASPQGRGDFYNEQFF
J: TRBJ2-1
V: TRBV7-9
size: .
D: .

DNA: TGTGCCAGCAGTTACTCGATCAGGAACACTGAAGCTTTCTTT
CDR3: CASSYSIRNTEAFF
J: TRBJ1-1
V: TRBV6-6
size: .
D: .

DNA: TGTGCCAGCAGTTACCCTGATTCCACAGATACGCAGTATTTT
CDR3: CASSYPDSTDTQYF
J: TRBJ2-3
V: TRBV6-5
size: many
D: .

DNA: TGTGCCACCAGCGGAGGACAGAAGTACGAGCAGTACTTC
CDR3: CATSGGQKYEQYF
J: TRBJ2-7
V: TRBV15
size: .
D: .

DNA: TGCAGTGCTAGACCCTATAGCGGGCCTCAAGAGACCCAGTACTTC
CDR3: CSARPYSGPQETQYF
J: TRBJ2-5
V: TRBV20-1
size: few
D: TRBD2

DNA: TGTGCCAGCAGTGAACTAGCGGGATCGGCCTACGAGCGGTACTTC
CDR3: CASSELAGSAYERYF
J: TRBJ2-7
V: TRBV6-1
size: .
D: TRBD2

DNA: TGTGCCAGTAGTACCTCGACAGGGCACCAGCCCCAGCATTTT
CDR3: CASSTSTGHQPQHF
J: TRBJ1-5
V: TRBV19
size: .
D: TRBD1

DNA: TGTGCCAGCAGCCAAGATTGGACTAGCGGGACCTACAATGAGCAGTTCTTC
CDR3: CASSQDWTSGTYNEQFF
J: TRBJ2-1
V: TRBV3-1
size: .
D: TRBD2

DNA: TGTGCCAGCAGTTTATTACAGGGGACGGACTATGGCTACACCTTC
CDR3: CASSLLQGTDYGYTF
J: TRBJ1-2
V: TRBV12-3/TRBV12-4
size: few
D: TRBD1

DNA: TGTGCCAGCAGTTACCCGAGCGGACGCGAGCAGTACTTC
CDR3: CASSYPSGREQYF
J: TRBJ2-7
V: TRBV6-5
size: .
D: .

DNA: TGCAGTGCTCTACAGGGGATGGGTCAGCCCCAGCATTTT
CDR3: CSALQGMGQPQHF
J: TRBJ1-5
V: TRBV20-1
size: .
D: TRBD1

DNA: TGTGCCAGCAGTTTAGATTGGGCCACTGAAGCTTTCTTT
CDR3: CASSLDWATEAFF
J: TRBJ1-1
V: TRBV12-3/TRBV12-4
size: many
D: .

DNA: TGCAGTGCTAGAGATCACAGGGCGGTCTACAATGAGCAGTTCTTC
CDR3: CSARDHRAVYNEQFF
J: TRBJ2-1
V: TRBV20-1
size: few
D: .

DNA: TGCAGTGCCCCCCTGAGCGGACAACAAGAGACCCAGTACTTC
CDR3: CSAPLSGQQETQYF
J: TRBJ2-5
V: TRBV20-1
size: few
D: .

DNA: TGTGCCAGTAGCCTGCCCAGGACAGGGGGCTATACTGAAGCTTTCTTT
CDR3: CASSLPRTGGYTEAFF
J: TRBJ1-1
V: TRBV19
size: .
D: TRBD1